Included here is one T cell receptor (beta chain) sequence, with context. In the original analysis: Amplification from reference gene primers served as the basis for estimated nucleated cell counts. Profiling relied on immunoSEQ multiplex PCR, and the TCRdb table lists in-frame clones only, not all of them. The V and J calls and the clone size are those of that table, but D and trimming were determined from the DNA. Of approximately 200,000 clones listed, around 83% were seen once; the top ten hold 7.4%. The CDR3 runs 14 residues. The V gene's germline CDR1 is WNHNN and CDR2 SYGVQD (reference sequence). V shed 2 bases, J shed 10 bases, and the junction held 7 bases outside the gene matches. The entry originates in a study of blood T cell repertoires in COVID-19.

The sequence was obtained from a woman aged 45-60 years with acute or convalescent COVID-19. Sequencing was performed on peripheral blood. J is TRBJ1-1 and V is TRBV10-1; 10 bases align to TRBD1. CDR3 in amino acids: CASSEHGTGDRAFF. The CDR3 bases are TGCGCCAGCAGTGAGCACGGGACAGGGGACCGAGCTTTCTTT.